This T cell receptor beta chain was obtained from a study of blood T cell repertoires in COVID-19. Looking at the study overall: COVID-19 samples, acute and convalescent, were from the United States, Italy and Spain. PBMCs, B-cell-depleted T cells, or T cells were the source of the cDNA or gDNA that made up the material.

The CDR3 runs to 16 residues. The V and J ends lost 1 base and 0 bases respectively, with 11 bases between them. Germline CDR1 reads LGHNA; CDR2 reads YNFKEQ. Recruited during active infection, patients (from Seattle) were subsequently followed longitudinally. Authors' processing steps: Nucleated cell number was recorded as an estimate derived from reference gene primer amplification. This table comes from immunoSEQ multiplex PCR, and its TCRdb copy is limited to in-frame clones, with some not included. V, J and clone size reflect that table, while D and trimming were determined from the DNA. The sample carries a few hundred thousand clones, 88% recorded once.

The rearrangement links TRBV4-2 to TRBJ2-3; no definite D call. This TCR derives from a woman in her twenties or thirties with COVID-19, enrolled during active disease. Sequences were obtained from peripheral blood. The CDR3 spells CASSQAERTSTDTQYF. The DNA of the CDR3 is TGTGCCAGCAGCCAAGCAGAGCGAACTAGCACAGATACGCAGTATTTT.